This TCR beta chain is drawn from a study of blood T cell repertoires in COVID-19 (dated by TCRdb to 2020 to 2022). In terms of the full investigation: Samples from collaborators originated in the United States, Italy and Spain and spanned both the acute and convalescent phases of COVID-19. The material from the prospective study consisted of cDNA or gDNA derived from T cells, B-cell-depleted T cells, or PBMCs. The dataset comprised deeply sampled blood TCRbeta repertoires from subjects exposed to, actively infected with, or recovered from COVID-19. The repertoires were released in a freely available public database meant as a resource for research on the immune response to SARS-CoV-2. Samples came from the ongoing ImmuneRACE study (first 160 participants) plus 1,254 subjects from 6 global collaborators. A de-identified subject ID, COVID-19 status, age in years and sex were almost always included in the sample metadata. Where available, HLA class I and class II types were obtained from metadata supplied by the sample provider rather than from assay-based typing. Paper-wide results and their limitations: The quantity of clinical and demographic metadata differed by source and by participant and was supplied without curation.

TCRbeta CDR3 regions were amplified from genomic DNA by means of the immunoSEQ Assay, a bias-controlled multiplex PCR. In the original analysis: The number of nucleated cells in each sample was estimated from the amplification of reference gene primers within the assay. To quantify the absolute abundance of each unique TCRbeta CDR3 rearrangement, sequence reads were collapsed and filtered. For each sample, productive Simpson clonality was calculated as the square root of Simpson's diversity index over productive rearrangements. This immuneACCESS table, as held by TCRdb, lists in-frame sequences with V and J called but not all clones. Of the missing ones, under half trace to an unresolved V gene in checked studies; the others have no known cause. V, J and clone size are taken as reported in that table, and D and trimming were inferred from the DNA itself. Present in this sample are about 210,000 clones, roughly 86% of which were seen just once. The ten largest clones represent about 6% of the sample.

In the prospective study, participants were about 18 to 95 years old, resided in approximately 25 geographic areas of the United States, and were enrolled through a virtual design. In the prospective study, cohorts were assigned on the basis of participant-reported clinical history obtained from a screening survey and a study questionnaire. In the prospective study, mobile phlebotomists collected whole blood, serum and a nasopharyngeal or oropharyngeal swab from each participant. Additional blood draws and questionnaires over a roughly two-month period could optionally be provided by prospective study participants. Before DNA extraction, blood samples from the prospective study were shipped at room temperature or frozen. For this clone: What this receptor recognizes is not known. No qualities accompany the bases; no much larger clone lies one base away.

The sequenced sample was PBMCs or T cells enriched from blood (not recorded which). The clonotype comes from a middle-aged man with acute COVID-19.

The CDR3: CASSRNGIIDNEQFF. The nucleotides are TGTGCCAGCAGTCGGAACGGGATCATAGACAATGAGCAGTTCTTC. This chain is built from TRBV3-1 (or the pseudogene TRBV3-2) and TRBJ2-1, with a weak D call of TRBD2 (5 bases match). The CDR1 and CDR2 encoded by the germline V gene (reference sequence) are LGHDT and YNNKEL. Taken from cysteine to phenylalanine, the CDR3 has 15 residues. Only CDR3 DNA is held: 45 bases, read in frame from base 1. V and J are truncated by 6 bases and 5 bases respectively, leaving an intervening sequence of 17 bases.